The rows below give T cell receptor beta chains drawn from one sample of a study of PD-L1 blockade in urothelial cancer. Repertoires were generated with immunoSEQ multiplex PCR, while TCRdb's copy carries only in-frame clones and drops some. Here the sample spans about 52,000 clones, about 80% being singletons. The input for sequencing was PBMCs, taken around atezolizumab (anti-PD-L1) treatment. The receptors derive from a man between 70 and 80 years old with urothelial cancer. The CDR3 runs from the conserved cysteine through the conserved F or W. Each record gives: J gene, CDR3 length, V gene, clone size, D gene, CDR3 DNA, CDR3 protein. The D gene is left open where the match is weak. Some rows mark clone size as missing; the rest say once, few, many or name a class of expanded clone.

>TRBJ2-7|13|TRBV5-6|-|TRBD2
TGTGCCAGCAGCTTGAGACTAGCTCCCGAGCAGTACTTC
CASSLRLAPEQYF
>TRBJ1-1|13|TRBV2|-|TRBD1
TGTGCCAGCAGTCCCACAGGGGACACTGAAGCTTTCTTT
CASSPTGDTEAFF
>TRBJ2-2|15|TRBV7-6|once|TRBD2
TGTGCCAGCAGCTTGGGACTAACGGGCACCGGGGAGCTGTTTTTT
CASSLGLTGTGELFF
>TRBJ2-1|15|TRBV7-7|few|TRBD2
TGTGCTAGCAGCCCCCCGGGACTAGCGGCTAATGAGCAGTTCTTC
CASSPPGLAANEQFF
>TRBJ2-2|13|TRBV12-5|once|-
TGTGCTAGTGGCCTCGAGGAGACCGGGGAGCTGTTTTTT
CASGLEETGELFF
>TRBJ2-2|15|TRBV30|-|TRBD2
TGTGCCTGGACCCCTGGACTAGCGGGGGCCCTAGAGCTGTTTTTT
CAWTPGLAGALELFF
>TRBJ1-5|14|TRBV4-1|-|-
TGCGCCAGCAGCGGGGGCACGGACAATCAGCCCCAGCATTTT
CASSGGTDNQPQHF
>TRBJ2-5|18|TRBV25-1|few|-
TGTGCCAGCAGCCCTTCGGGTAGACGAGGGAGGCTCCAAGAGACCCAGTACTTC
CASSPSGRRGRLQETQYF
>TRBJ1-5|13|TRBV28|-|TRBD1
TGTGCCATCCGACAGGGGGCCGTTCAGCCCCAGCATTTT
CAIRQGAVQPQHF
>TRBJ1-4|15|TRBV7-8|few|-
TGTGCCAGCAGCTTACGTCTGGGGAGCGGCGAAAAACTGTTTTTT
CASSLRLGSGEKLFF
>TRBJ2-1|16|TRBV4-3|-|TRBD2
TGCGCCAGCAGCCCAGGGCTTAGCGGGAGAGACGATGAGCAGTTCTTC
CASSPGLSGRDDEQFF
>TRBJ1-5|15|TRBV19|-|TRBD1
TGTGCCAGTAGGCTATTGCAGGGGGAAGGGCAGCCCCAGCATTTT
CASRLLQGEGQPQHF
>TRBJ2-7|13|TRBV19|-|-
TGTGCCAGTAGTATAGATGGTGCGGGAGAGCAGTACTTC
CASSIDGAGEQYF
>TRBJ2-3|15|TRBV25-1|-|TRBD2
TGTGCCGCGAGCCCGGGGGGTTCCCTCAGATACGCGCAGTATTTT
CAASPGGSLRYAQYF
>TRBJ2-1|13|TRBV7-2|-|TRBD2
TGTGCCAGCAGCGTGGGGACTATCAATGAGCAGTTCTTC
CASSVGTINEQFF
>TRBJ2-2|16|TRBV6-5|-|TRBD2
TGTGCCAGCAGTTACTCGCCTAGCGGTAACACCGGGGAGCTGTTTTTT
CASSYSPSGNTGELFF
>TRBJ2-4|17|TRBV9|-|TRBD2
TGTGCCAGCAGCTCACCCCGGGGGGGTGTTGGCAAAAACATTCAGTACTTC
CASSSPRGGVGKNIQYF
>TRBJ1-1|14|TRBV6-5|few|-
TGTGCCAGCAGTAACCGGAACAGGGCTGCCACTACTTTCTTT
CASSNRNRAATTFF
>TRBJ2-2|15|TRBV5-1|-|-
TGCGCCAGCAGCAATATAGCGGAAAACACCGGGGAGCTGTTTTTT
CASSNIAENTGELFF
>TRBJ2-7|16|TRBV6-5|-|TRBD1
TGTGCCAGCAGTTACTCGGGGGCGGGACAGGGCTACGAGCAGTACTTC
CASSYSGAGQGYEQYF
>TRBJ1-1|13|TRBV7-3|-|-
TGTGCCAGCAGCTACCAGGTGAACACTGAAGCTTTCTTT
CASSYQVNTEAFF
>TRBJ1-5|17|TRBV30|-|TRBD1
TGTGCCTGGACTACTGAGGGGACAGGGAGTGACAATCAGCCCCAGCATTTT
CAWTTEGTGSDNQPQHF
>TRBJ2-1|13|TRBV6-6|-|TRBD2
TGTGCCGGTACGGGGGGGGCCTACAATGAGCAGTTCTTC
CAGTGGAYNEQFF
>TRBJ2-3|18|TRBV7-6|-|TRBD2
TGTGCCAGCAGCTCCGGACTAGCGGGAGGGCCTTGGGCAGATACGCAGTATTTT
CASSSGLAGGPWADTQYF
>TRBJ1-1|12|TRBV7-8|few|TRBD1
TGTGCCAGCAGCTTAGGGACAGGGGAAGCTTTCTTT
CASSLGTGEAFF
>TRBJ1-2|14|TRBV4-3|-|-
TGCGCCAGCAGCCAAGTAAATCGCGGTGATGGCTACACCTTC
CASSQVNRGDGYTF
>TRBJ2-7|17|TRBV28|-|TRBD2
TGTGCCAGCAATACCCCGGGACTAGCGGGCGATCCCTACGAGCAGTACTTC
CASNTPGLAGDPYEQYF
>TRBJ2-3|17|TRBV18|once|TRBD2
TGTGCCAGCTCACCCATTAATGTAGCGGGGGTCACAGATACGCAGTATTTT
CASSPINVAGVTDTQYF
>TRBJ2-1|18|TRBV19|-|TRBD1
TGTGCCAGTTCCCGTATACCGGGGACAGGGGCCCGCCACAATGAGCAGTTCTTC
CASSRIPGTGARHNEQFF
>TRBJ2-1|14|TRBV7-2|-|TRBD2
TGTGCCAGCAGCTTCACCGGGACTAGCGGGAGTCGGTTCTTC
CASSFTGTSGSRFF
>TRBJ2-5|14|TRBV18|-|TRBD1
TGTGCCAGCTCACCCCCGGGACAGAAAGAGACCCAGTACTTC
CASSPPGQKETQYF
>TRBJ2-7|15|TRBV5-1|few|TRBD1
TGCGCCAGCAGACCGGGACAGGGGGACTCCTACGAGCAGTACTTC
CASRPGQGDSYEQYF
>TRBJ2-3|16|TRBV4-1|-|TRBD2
TGCGCCAGCAGCCACTTACTAGCGGGAGGGAGGGATACGCAGTATTTT
CASSHLLAGGRDTQYF
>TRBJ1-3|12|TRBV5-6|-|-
TGTGCCAGCAGCTTGTCGGGAAACACCATATATTTT
CASSLSGNTIYF
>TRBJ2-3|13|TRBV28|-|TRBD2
TGTGCCATCCGCGGGAGTAGCACAGATACGCAGTATTTT
CAIRGSSTDTQYF
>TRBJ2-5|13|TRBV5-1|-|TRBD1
TGCGCCAGCAGCGTGGGACAGGGAGAGACCCAGTACTTC
CASSVGQGETQYF
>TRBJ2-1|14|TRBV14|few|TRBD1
TGTGCCAGCAGCCGGACAGGGGGATACAATGAGCAGTTCTTC
CASSRTGGYNEQFF
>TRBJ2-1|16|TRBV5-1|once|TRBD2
TGCGCCAGCAGCTTGGTATCTAGCGGGAGTTACAATGAGCAGTTCTTC
CASSLVSSGSYNEQFF
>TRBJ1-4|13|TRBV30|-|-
TGTGCCTGGAGTGTACTAGGGAGCGAAAAACTGTTTTTT
CAWSVLGSEKLFF
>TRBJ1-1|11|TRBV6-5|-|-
TGTGCCAGCAGTTTTGAGGGAGAAGCTTTCTTT
CASSFEGEAFF
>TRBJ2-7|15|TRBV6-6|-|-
TGTGCCAGCAGTTATCCCGGCAGGGCTGGCTACGAGCAGTACTTC
CASSYPGRAGYEQYF
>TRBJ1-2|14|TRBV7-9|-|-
TGTGCCAGCAGCTTGGGAGGGGACGGCTATGGCTACACCTTC
CASSLGGDGYGYTF
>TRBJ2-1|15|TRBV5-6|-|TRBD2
TGTGCCAGCAGCTTTGATCTAGCGGGAGACGGGGAGCAGTTCTTC
CASSFDLAGDGEQFF
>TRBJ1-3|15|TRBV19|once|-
TGTGCCAGTAGTATAGGGGAGCTCTCTGGAAACACCATATATTTT
CASSIGELSGNTIYF
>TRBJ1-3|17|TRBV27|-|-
TGTGCCAGCAGTTTAGTGGGAGGAGGGAGCTCTGGAAACACCATATATTTT
CASSLVGGGSSGNTIYF